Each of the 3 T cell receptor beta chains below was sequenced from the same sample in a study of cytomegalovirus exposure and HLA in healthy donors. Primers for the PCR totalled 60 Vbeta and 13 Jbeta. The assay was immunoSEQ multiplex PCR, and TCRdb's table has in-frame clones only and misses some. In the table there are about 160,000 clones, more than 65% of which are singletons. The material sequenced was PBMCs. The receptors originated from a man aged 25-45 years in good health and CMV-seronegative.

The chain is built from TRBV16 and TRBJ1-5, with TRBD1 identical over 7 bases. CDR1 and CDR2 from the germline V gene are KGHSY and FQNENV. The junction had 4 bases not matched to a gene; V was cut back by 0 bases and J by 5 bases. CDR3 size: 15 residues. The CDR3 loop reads CASSQSQGVHQPQHF. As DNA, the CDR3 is TGTGCCAGCAGCCAATCCCAGGGGGTCCATCAGCCCCAGCATTTT.

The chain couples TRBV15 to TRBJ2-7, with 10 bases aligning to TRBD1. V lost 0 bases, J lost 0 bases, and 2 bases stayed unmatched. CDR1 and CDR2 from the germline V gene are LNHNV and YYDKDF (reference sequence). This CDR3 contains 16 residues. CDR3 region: CATSRDRDRGSYEQYF. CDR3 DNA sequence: TGTGCCACCAGCAGAGACCGGGACAGGGGCTCCTACGAGCAGTACTTC.

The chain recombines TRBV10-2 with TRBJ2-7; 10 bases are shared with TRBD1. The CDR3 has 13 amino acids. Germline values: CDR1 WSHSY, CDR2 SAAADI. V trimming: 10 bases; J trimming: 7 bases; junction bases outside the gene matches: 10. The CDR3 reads CATRTGGGREQYF. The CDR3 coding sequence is TGCGCCACCCGGACAGGGGGTGGGCGGGAGCAGTACTTC.